Reported below is one T cell receptor beta chain. The target antigen is unknown. The time point is: pretreatment peripheral blood. The method was immunoSEQ multiplex PCR; TCRdb's version includes in-frame clones alone and lacks a portion of them. This sample has more than 40,000 clones, with approximately 78% found just once. CDR1 is SGHDT, CDR2 YYEEEE, per germline. The CDR3 runs to 16 residues. J gave up 5 bases and V 5 bases, and 14 bases lay outside the gene matches. This sample is drawn from a study of PD-L1 blockade in urothelial cancer. Study in general: In the patient group, twenty-five of 29 were males with bladder-origin urothelial cancer. Timepoints chosen for blood analysis were 3 weeks (second dose) and 6 weeks after treatment start. From 0 to 3 prior chemotherapy regimens had been given to the patients.

Study-level points and caveats: Better progression-free and overall survival followed lower pretreatment blood clonality.

The clonotype originates from a man aged 50 to 60 with urothelial cancer. Sample: PBMCs, taken around atezolizumab (anti-PD-L1) treatment. The chain links TRBV5-6 to TRBJ2-7; 9 bases align to TRBD1. Written as DNA, the CDR3 is TGTGCCAGCAGGGTTAGGGTACAGGGGGCGTCCCACGAGCAGTACTTC. This encodes CASRVRVQGASHEQYF.